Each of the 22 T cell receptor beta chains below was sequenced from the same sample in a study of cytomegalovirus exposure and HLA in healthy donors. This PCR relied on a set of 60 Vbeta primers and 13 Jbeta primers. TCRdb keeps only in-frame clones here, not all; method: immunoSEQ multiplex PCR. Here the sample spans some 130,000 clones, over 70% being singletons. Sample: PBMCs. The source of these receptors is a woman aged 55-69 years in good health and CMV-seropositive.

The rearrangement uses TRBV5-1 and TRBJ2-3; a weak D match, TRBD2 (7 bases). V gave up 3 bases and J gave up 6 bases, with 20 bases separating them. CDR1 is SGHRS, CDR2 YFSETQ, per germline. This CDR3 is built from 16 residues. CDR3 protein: CASSWGRVGTSDTQYF. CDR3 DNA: TGCGCCAGCAGCTGGGGGAGGGTGGGGACAAGCGATACGCAGTATTTT.

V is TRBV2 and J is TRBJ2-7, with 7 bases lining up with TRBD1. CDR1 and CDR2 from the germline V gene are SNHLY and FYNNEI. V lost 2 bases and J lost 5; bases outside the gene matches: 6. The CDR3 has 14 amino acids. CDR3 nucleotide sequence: TGTGCCAGCAGTGAAAACAGGGGCGGCCACGAGCAGTACTTC. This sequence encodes CASSENRGGHEQYF.

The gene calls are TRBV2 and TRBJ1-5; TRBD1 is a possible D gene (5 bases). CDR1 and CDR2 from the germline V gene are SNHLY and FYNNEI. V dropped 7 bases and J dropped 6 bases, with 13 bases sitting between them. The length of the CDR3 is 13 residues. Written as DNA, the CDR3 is TGTGCCAGCAATGGCAGGGTTGTTCAGCCCCAGCATTTT. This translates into CASNGRVVQPQHF.

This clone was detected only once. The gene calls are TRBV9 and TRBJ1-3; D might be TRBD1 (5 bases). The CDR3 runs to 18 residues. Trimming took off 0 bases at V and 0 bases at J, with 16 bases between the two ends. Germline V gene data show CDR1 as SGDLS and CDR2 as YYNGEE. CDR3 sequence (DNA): TGTGCCAGCAGCGTAGGGGGCCAGGTACAGAGCTCTGGAAACACCATATATTTT. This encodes CASSVGGQVQSSGNTIYF. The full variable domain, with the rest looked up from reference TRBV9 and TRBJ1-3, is DSGVTQTPKHLITATGQRVTLRCSPRSGDLSVYWYQQSLDQGLQFLIQYYNGEERAKGNILERFSAQQFPDLHSELNLSSLELGDSALYFCASSVGGQVQSSGNTIYFGEGSWLTVV.

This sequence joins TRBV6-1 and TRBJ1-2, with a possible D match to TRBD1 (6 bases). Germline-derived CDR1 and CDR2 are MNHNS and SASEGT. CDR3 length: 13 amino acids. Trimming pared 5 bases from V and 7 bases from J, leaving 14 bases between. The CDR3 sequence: CASSHPGHGGYTF. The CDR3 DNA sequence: TGTGCCAGCAGTCATCCGGGACACGGTGGCTACACCTTC.

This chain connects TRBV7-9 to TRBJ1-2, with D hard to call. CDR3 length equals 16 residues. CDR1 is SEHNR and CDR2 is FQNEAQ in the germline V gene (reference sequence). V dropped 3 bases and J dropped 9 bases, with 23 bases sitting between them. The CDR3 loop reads CASSFDSTGFPSSYTF. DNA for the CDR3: TGTGCCAGCAGCTTTGACTCAACCGGATTCCCATCCAGCTACACCTTC.

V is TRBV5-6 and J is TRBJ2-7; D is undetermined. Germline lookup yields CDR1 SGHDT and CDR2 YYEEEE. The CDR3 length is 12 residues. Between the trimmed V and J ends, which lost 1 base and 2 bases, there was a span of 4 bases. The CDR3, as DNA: TGTGCCAGCAGCTTGATCACCTACGAGCAGTACTTC. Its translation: CASSLITYEQYF.

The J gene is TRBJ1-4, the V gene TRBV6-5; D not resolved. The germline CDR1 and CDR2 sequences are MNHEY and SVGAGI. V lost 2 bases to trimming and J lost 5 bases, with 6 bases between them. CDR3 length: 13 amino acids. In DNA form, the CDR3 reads TGTGCCAGCAGTTACGCAGTCAATGAAAAACTGTTTTTT. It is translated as CASSYAVNEKLFF.

The chain's CDR3 is CASSSGRANSPLHF. CDR3 nucleotide sequence: TGTGCCAGCAGCTCCGGCAGGGCGAATTCACCCCTCCACTTT. This chain links TRBV7-3 with TRBJ1-6; D is possibly TRBD1 (5 bases). Trimming took 4 bases from V and 7 from J, leaving 11 bases between them. The V gene's germline CDR1 is SGHTA and CDR2 FQGTGA. This CDR3 is built from 14 residues.

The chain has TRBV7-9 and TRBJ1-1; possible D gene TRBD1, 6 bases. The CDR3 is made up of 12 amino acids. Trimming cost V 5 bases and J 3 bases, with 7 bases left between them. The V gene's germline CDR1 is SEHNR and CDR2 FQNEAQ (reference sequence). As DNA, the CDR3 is TGTGCCAGCAGCCACAGGGACACTGAAGCTTTCTTT. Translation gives CASSHRDTEAFF.

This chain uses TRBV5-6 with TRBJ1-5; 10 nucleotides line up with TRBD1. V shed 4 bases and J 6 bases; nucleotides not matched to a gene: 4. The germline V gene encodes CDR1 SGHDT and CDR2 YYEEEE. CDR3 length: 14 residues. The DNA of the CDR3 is TGTGCCAGCAGCGCCCGGGACAGGGGTCAGCCCCAGCATTTT. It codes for CASSARDRGQPQHF.

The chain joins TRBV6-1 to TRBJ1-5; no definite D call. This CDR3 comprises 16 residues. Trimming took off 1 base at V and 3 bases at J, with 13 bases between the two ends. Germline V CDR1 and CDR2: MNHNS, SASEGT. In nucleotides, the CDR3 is TGTGCCAGCAGTGAAGGTGATGGGCTTATCAATCAGCCCCAGCATTTT. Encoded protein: CASSEGDGLINQPQHF.

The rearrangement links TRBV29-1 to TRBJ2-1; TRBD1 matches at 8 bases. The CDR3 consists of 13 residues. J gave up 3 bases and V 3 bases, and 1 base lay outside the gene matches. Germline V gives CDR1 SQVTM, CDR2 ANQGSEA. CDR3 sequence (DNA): TGCAGCGTTGACAGGGGGCACTACAATGAGCAGTTCTTC. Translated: CSVDRGHYNEQFF.

The CDR3 DNA sequence: TGTGCCAGCAGTGAACAGGGTCGCGAGCAGTACTTC. It specifies CASSEQGREQYF. This chain joins TRBV6-5 and TRBJ2-7; D perhaps matches TRBD1 (6 bases). The germline CDR1 and CDR2 sequences are MNHEY and SVGAGI. CDR3 length equals 12 residues. V was cut by 5 bases and J by 6 bases, with 11 bases left in between.

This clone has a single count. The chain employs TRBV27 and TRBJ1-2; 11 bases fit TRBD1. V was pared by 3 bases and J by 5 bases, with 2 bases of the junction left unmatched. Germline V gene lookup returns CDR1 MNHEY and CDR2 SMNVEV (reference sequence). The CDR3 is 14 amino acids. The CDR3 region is CASSLDRGRYGYTF. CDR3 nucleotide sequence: TGTGCCAGCAGTTTGGACAGGGGGCGTTATGGCTACACCTTC.

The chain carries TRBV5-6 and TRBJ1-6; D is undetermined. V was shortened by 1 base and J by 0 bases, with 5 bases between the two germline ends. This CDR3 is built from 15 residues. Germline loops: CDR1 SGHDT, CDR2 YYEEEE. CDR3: CASSLSGSYNSPLHF. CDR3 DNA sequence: TGTGCCAGCAGCTTGTCGGGCTCCTATAATTCACCCCTCCACTTT.

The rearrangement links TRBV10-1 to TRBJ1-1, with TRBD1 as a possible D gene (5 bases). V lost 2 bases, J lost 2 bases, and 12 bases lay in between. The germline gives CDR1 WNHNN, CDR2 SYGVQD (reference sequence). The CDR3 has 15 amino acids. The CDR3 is CASSEAGWGNTEAFF. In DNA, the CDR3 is TGCGCCAGCAGTGAGGCAGGGTGGGGTAACACTGAAGCTTTCTTT.

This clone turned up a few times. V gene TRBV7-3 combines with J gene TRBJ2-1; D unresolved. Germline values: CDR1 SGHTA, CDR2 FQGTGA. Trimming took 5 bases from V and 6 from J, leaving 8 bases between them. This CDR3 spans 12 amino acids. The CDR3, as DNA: TGTGCCAGCAGCCCCTCCCCCAATGAGCAGTTCTTC. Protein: CASSPSPNEQFF. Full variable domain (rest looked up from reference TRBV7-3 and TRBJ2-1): GAGVSQTPSNKVTEKGKYVELRCDPISGHTALYWYRQSLGQGPEFLIYFQGTGAADDSGLPNDRFFAVRPEGSVSTLKIQRTERGDSAVYLCASSPSPNEQFFGPGTRLTVL.

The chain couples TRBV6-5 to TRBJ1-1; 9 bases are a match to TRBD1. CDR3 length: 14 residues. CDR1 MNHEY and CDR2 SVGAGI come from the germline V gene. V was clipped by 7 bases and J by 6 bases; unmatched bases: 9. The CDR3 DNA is TGTGCCAGCACCACGACAGGGGGTAGCGCTGAAGCTTTCTTT. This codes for CASTTTGGSAEAFF.

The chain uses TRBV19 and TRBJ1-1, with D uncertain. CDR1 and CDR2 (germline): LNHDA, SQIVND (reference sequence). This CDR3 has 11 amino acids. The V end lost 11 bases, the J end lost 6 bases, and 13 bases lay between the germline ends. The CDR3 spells CASNSAPEAFF. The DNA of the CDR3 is TGTGCCTCGAACTCCGCCCCTGAAGCTTTCTTT. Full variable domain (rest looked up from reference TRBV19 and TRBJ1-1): DGGITQSPKYLFRKEGQNVTLSCEQNLNHDAMYWYRQDPGQGLRLIYYSQIVNDFQKGDIAEGYSVSREKKESFPLTVTSAQKNPTAFYLCASNSAPEAFFGQGTRLTVV.

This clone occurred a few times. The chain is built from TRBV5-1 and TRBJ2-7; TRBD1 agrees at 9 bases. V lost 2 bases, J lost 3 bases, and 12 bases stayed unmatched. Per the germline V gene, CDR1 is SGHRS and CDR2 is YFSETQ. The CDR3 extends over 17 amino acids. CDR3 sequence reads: CASSLQGAMSQGYEQYF. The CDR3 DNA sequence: TGCGCCAGCAGCTTACAGGGGGCGATGTCTCAGGGCTACGAGCAGTACTTC.

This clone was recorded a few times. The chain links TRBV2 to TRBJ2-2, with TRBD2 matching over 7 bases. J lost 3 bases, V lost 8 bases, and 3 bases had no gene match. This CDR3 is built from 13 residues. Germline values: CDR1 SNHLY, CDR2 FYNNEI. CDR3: CASFGGYTGELFF. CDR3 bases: TGTGCCAGCTTCGGGGGGTACACCGGGGAGCTGTTTTTT.